This T cell receptor (beta chain) was retrieved from a study of T-cell memory formation after mild COVID-19. Study-wide points: The finding that pre-infection memory included some responding clones suggested that cross-reactive memory joined. Day 15 to 85 contracting clones showed balanced CD4/CD8; day 15 to 37 expanders favored CD4+.

TCRdb itself ran the 5' RACE reads through MiXCR, one entry per CDR3 protein. This sample carries around 530,000 distinct CDR3 sequences, approximately 21% of them seen once, and the ten largest clones take around 9.2%. This clonotype was seen at least ten times. Its antigen is undetermined. Germline values: CDR1 MNHEY, CDR2 SMNVEV (reference sequence). The CDR3 runs to 13 residues. Deletions cut 3 bases from V and 2 bases from J, with 8 bases between. The rearrangement joins TRBV27 to TRBJ2-7; D is undetermined. Sequencing was carried out using PBMCs or a T cell subset sorted from them (not recorded which). The clonotype was recovered from an adult woman who had mild COVID-19 (a few samples of this study predate the infection). Cell type and time point are not known. The CDR3 region is CASSLSSPYEQYF. CDR3 nucleotides: TGTGCCAGCAGTTTGTCCAGTCCCTACGAGCAGTACTTC.